This T cell receptor beta chain was recorded in a study of T-cell reconstitution after alpha-beta-depleted transplantation in children. This clonotype turned up a few times. Preparation of the TCRbeta library used unique molecular identifiers. TCRdb reprocessed the PCR reads via MiXCR and lists one record per CDR3 protein. Here the sample spans about a million distinct CDR3 sequences, roughly 31% being singletons. The sequencing here drew on PBMCs, mostly from graft donor cells, taken 360 days after TCRalphabeta/CD19-depleted stem cell transplant. This receptor was identified in a boy younger than two who had a stem cell transplant for SCID, so the T cells may come from the graft donor.

DNA of the CDR3: TGTGCCAGCAGTTACCAGGCAGGGGGAAATCAGCCCCAGCATTTT. Amino acids: CASSYQAGGNQPQHF. The chain is built from TRBV6-5 and TRBJ1-5, with 7 bases identical to TRBD1. The CDR3 has 15 residues. Unmatched junction bases numbered 5, after V lost 2 bases and J lost 4 bases. Germline V gene sequence: CDR1 MNHEY, CDR2 SVGAGI.